The rows below give T cell receptor beta chains drawn from one sample of a study of T cell changes during pregnancy in multiple sclerosis. Assay used: immunoSEQ multiplex PCR; TCRdb lists only in-frame clones, some missing. The sample contains under 15,000 clones, approximately 90% of which appear only once. This specimen consisted of CD8+ T cells from peripheral blood mononuclear cells, obtained in the second trimester of pregnancy. The receptor source for this set is a female donor in good health, enrolled as a control in a pregnancy study. Each CDR3 is given with its conserved first and last residue. The order of the fields is CDR3 length, clone size, V gene, J gene, D gene, CDR3 protein, CDR3 DNA. D genes are given only for firm matches. Clone size, where shown, is once, few, many, or a class for clones that have expanded.

len: 15
abundance: .
v_gene: TRBV6-5
j_gene: TRBJ1-2
d_gene: TRBD1
CDR3aa: CASSAGQPHFYGYTF
CDR3nt: TGTGCCAGCAGTGCGGGACAGCCTCATTTCTATGGCTACACCTTC

len: 15
abundance: .
v_gene: TRBV4-2
j_gene: TRBJ2-5
d_gene: TRBD2
CDR3aa: CASSQETSGGETQYF
CDR3nt: TGTGCCAGCAGCCAAGAGACTAGCGGGGGGGAGACCCAGTACTTC

len: 15
abundance: .
v_gene: TRBV9
j_gene: TRBJ2-7
d_gene: TRBD2
CDR3aa: CASYTGTSGSYEQYF
CDR3nt: TGTGCCAGTTATACCGGGACTAGCGGATCCTACGAGCAGTACTTC

len: 18
abundance: .
v_gene: TRBV5-8
j_gene: TRBJ2-1
d_gene: TRBD2
CDR3aa: CASSLRLTSGGNFGEQFF
CDR3nt: TGTGCCAGCAGCTTACGATTGACTAGCGGGGGGAATTTCGGTGAGCAGTTCTTC

len: 14
abundance: few
v_gene: TRBV30
j_gene: TRBJ2-5
d_gene: TRBD2
CDR3aa: CAWTSGLAGETQYF
CDR3nt: TGTGCCTGGACCTCCGGACTAGCTGGGGAGACCCAGTACTTC

len: 12
abundance: .
v_gene: TRBV7-9
j_gene: TRBJ1-5
d_gene: .
CDR3aa: CASSFQDQPQHF
CDR3nt: TGTGCCAGCAGCTTCCAGGATCAGCCCCAGCATTTT

len: 17
abundance: .
v_gene: TRBV7-3
j_gene: TRBJ2-6
d_gene: TRBD2
CDR3aa: CASSFFLTGGGANVLTF
CDR3nt: TGTGCCAGCAGCTTTTTCTTGACGGGAGGTGGGGCCAACGTCCTGACTTTC

len: 13
abundance: .
v_gene: TRBV29-1
j_gene: TRBJ2-1
d_gene: .
CDR3aa: CSELEAGYNEQFF
CDR3nt: TGCAGCGAACTGGAAGCGGGCTACAATGAGCAGTTCTTC

len: 17
abundance: .
v_gene: TRBV5-1
j_gene: TRBJ2-1
d_gene: TRBD2
CDR3aa: CASSGTRGDSSYNEQFF
CDR3nt: TGCGCCAGCAGCGGGACTAGAGGGGATAGCTCCTACAATGAGCAGTTCTTC

len: 14
abundance: .
v_gene: TRBV7-3
j_gene: TRBJ2-7
d_gene: .
CDR3aa: CASSLTSGDYEQYF
CDR3nt: TGTGCCAGCAGCCTGACTAGTGGGGATTACGAGCAGTACTTC

len: 16
abundance: .
v_gene: TRBV25-1
j_gene: TRBJ1-6
d_gene: TRBD1
CDR3aa: CASRDRGAPYNSPLHF
CDR3nt: TGTGCCAGCAGAGACAGGGGAGCGCCCTATAATTCACCCCTCCACTTT

len: 16
abundance: once
v_gene: TRBV5-6
j_gene: TRBJ2-7
d_gene: .
CDR3aa: CASSFTPGFQPYEQYF
CDR3nt: TGTGCCAGCAGCTTCACTCCAGGATTTCAGCCCTACGAGCAGTACTTC

len: 15
abundance: .
v_gene: TRBV30
j_gene: TRBJ2-2
d_gene: .
CDR3aa: CAWSWGDSDTGELFF
CDR3nt: TGTGCCTGGAGCTGGGGAGATAGCGACACCGGGGAGCTGTTTTTT

len: 17
abundance: .
v_gene: TRBV29-1
j_gene: TRBJ2-5
d_gene: TRBD2
CDR3aa: CSVESLLAGGPAETQYF
CDR3nt: TGCAGCGTTGAAAGTTTACTAGCGGGAGGGCCCGCAGAGACCCAGTACTTC

len: 14
abundance: .
v_gene: TRBV27
j_gene: TRBJ2-5
d_gene: .
CDR3aa: CASSLLARQETQYF
CDR3nt: TGTGCCAGCAGTTTACTAGCGCGGCAAGAGACCCAGTACTTC

len: 15
abundance: .
v_gene: TRBV28
j_gene: TRBJ2-3
d_gene: .
CDR3aa: CASSLSGTKADTQYF
CDR3nt: TGTGCCAGCAGTTTATCCGGGACAAAAGCAGATACGCAGTATTTT

len: 15
abundance: .
v_gene: TRBV7-9
j_gene: TRBJ1-1
d_gene: TRBD1
CDR3aa: CASSHNQGAYMEAFF
CDR3nt: TGTGCCAGCAGCCACAACCAGGGGGCCTATATGGAAGCTTTCTTT

len: 17
abundance: .
v_gene: TRBV11-2
j_gene: TRBJ2-1
d_gene: TRBD2
CDR3aa: CASSFGPGLATNNEQFF
CDR3nt: TGTGCCAGCAGCTTTGGCCCGGGACTAGCAACTAACAATGAGCAGTTCTTC

len: 11
abundance: .
v_gene: TRBV6-6
j_gene: TRBJ2-1
d_gene: .
CDR3aa: CASSPQLEQFF
CDR3nt: TGTGCCAGCAGTCCCCAACTTGAGCAGTTCTTC

len: 15
abundance: .
v_gene: TRBV5-1
j_gene: TRBJ2-2
d_gene: .
CDR3aa: CASSLDTRVTGELFF
CDR3nt: TGCGCCAGCAGCCTGGATACCAGGGTCACCGGGGAGCTGTTTTTT

len: 12
abundance: .
v_gene: TRBV6-6
j_gene: TRBJ2-7
d_gene: .
CDR3aa: CASSPGAYEQYF
CDR3nt: TGTGCCAGCAGTCCCGGAGCGTACGAGCAGTACTTC

len: 15
abundance: .
v_gene: TRBV5-1
j_gene: TRBJ2-7
d_gene: .
CDR3aa: CASRVGGGWSYEQYF
CDR3nt: TGCGCCAGCCGAGTCGGTGGAGGGTGGTCCTACGAGCAGTACTTC

len: 16
abundance: .
v_gene: TRBV4-1
j_gene: TRBJ2-2
d_gene: TRBD1
CDR3aa: CASSQVTTGWAGELFF
CDR3nt: TGCGCCAGCAGCCAAGTTACGACAGGGTGGGCCGGGGAGCTGTTTTTT

len: 16
abundance: .
v_gene: TRBV7-8
j_gene: TRBJ2-2
d_gene: TRBD1
CDR3aa: CASSLAPFRGPGELFF
CDR3nt: TGTGCCAGCAGCTTAGCGCCGTTCAGGGGGCCCGGGGAGCTGTTTTTT

len: 15
abundance: .
v_gene: TRBV6-6
j_gene: TRBJ1-1
d_gene: .
CDR3aa: CASGEVSGMNTEAFF
CDR3nt: TGTGCCAGCGGTGAGGTATCGGGTATGAACACTGAAGCTTTCTTT

len: 17
abundance: once
v_gene: TRBV19
j_gene: TRBJ2-6
d_gene: .
CDR3aa: CAETRGYNTPGANVLTF
CDR3nt: TGTGCCGAAACCCGAGGGTACAATACCCCTGGGGCCAACGTCCTGACTTTC

len: 18
abundance: .
v_gene: TRBV7-5
j_gene: TRBJ1-6
d_gene: .
CDR3aa: CARSPENSYSFYNSPLHF
CDR3nt: TGTGCCAGAAGCCCCGAAAACAGTTACTCATTCTATAATTCACCCCTCCACTTT

len: 13
abundance: .
v_gene: TRBV28
j_gene: TRBJ1-1
d_gene: .
CDR3aa: CASSPPGAAGAFF
CDR3nt: TGTGCCAGCAGCCCACCAGGAGCGGCGGGAGCTTTCTTT

len: 18
abundance: .
v_gene: TRBV30
j_gene: TRBJ2-7
d_gene: .
CDR3aa: CAWSDRSTVFKPSYEQYF
CDR3nt: TGTGCCTGGAGCGACCGCTCGACAGTTTTCAAACCGTCCTACGAGCAGTACTTC